There are a few counts of the clone carrying this T cell receptor (beta chain). Researchers made TCR beta libraries by using iRepertoire HTBI primers and running Arm-PCR on CDR3 regions. TCRdb used MiXCR to reprocess the multiplex PCR reads, holding one entry per CDR3 protein. The sample consists of 620,000 or so distinct CDR3 sequences, 16% of them appearing once. These data come from a study of regulatory T cells in long-lasting Graves disease. Overall study context: Graves' cases, newly diagnosed, had used antithyroid drugs under 3 months.

Described time point: newly diagnosed GD, antithyroid drugs for less than 3 months. Isolated PBMC RNA provided the starting material for the TCR library. CDR3 length: 13 residues. Trimming removed 1 base from V and 6 bases from J, with 9 bases in between. From germline, CDR1 is DFQATT and CDR2 SNEGSKA (reference sequence). The sample also formed part of further work on T cells in Graves' hyperthyroidism and ophthalmopathy.

Sequenced material: peripheral blood mononuclear cells (PBMCs), taken at new diagnosis, from a patient treated with antithyroid drugs. V and J are TRBV20-1 and TRBJ2-2; D is ambiguous. The TCR sequence derives from a woman aged 25 to 39 with Graves disease. CDR3 in DNA: TGCAGTGCTAGAGTCCCATTATCCGGGGAGCTGTTTTTT. Its translation: CSARVPLSGELFF.